This entry lists 30 T cell receptor beta chains sequenced from one sample in a study of blood T cell repertoires in COVID-19. Only in-frame clones appear in the TCRdb table, and some are missing; sequencing was by immunoSEQ multiplex PCR. The sample records a few hundred thousand clones, about 92% being singletons. Sequencing input: PBMCs or T cells enriched from blood (not recorded which). These receptor sequences come from a woman in her thirties who had recovered from COVID-19.

The genes are TRBV7-2 and TRBJ1-2; perhaps TRBD1 as D (5 bases). Trimming removed 5 bases at V and 9 bases at J, with 19 bases between. The CDR3 has 14 residues. Germline V lookup: CDR1 SGHTA, CDR2 FQGNSA. CDR3 nucleotide sequence: TGTGCCAGCAGCCCCGGGACTTCCCTCGGGCGCTACACCTTC. Protein: CASSPGTSLGRYTF.

The rearrangement joins TRBV10-1 to TRBJ1-2; TRBD1 agrees at 7 bases. From germline, CDR1 is WNHNN and CDR2 SYGVQD (reference sequence). The CDR3 is 17 residues long. J was trimmed by 2 bases and V by 5 bases; bases with no gene match: 14. The CDR3: CASSRDRYMGTNYGYTF. The CDR3 DNA follows: TGCGCCAGCAGTAGGGACAGATACATGGGTACGAACTATGGCTACACCTTC.

This clone was observed once. The rearrangement links TRBV7-2 to TRBJ2-7; TRBD2 agrees at 8 bases. The V segment lost 1 base and the J segment 5 bases; nucleotides outside the gene matches: 10. Germline-derived CDR1 and CDR2 are SGHTA and FQGNSA. The CDR3 is 16 residues long. As DNA, the CDR3 is TGTGCCAGCAGCTTAGGCACTAGCGGAGGGGGGGACGAGCAGTACTTC. Encoded protein: CASSLGTSGGGDEQYF.

The rearrangement uses TRBV24-1 and TRBJ2-7; D gene unclear. This CDR3 is built from 15 residues. Germline-derived CDR1 and CDR2 are KGHDR and SFDVKD. V was trimmed by 4 bases and J by 6 bases, leaving 18 bases between them. The DNA of the CDR3 is TGTGCCACCAGTGACTCCACGAGACTTTCGACCGAGCAGTACTTC. Translation gives CATSDSTRLSTEQYF.

V gene TRBV28 combines with J gene TRBJ1-5, with D hard to call. Germline V gives CDR1 MDHEN, CDR2 SYDVKM. Trimming took 7 bases from V and 0 from J, leaving 10 bases between them. CDR3 length: 14 amino acids. In DNA, the CDR3 is TGTGCCAGCACCGGCGGCCTTAGCAATCAGCCCCAGCATTTT. This gives the protein CASTGGLSNQPQHF. The whole variable domain, remainder taken from reference TRBV28 and TRBJ1-5, is DVKVTQSSRYLVKRTGEKVFLECVQDMDHENMFWYRQDPGLGLRLIYFSYDVKMKEKGDIPEGYSVSREKKERFSLILESASTNQTSMYLCASTGGLSNQPQHFGDGTRLSIL.

The chain links TRBV19 to TRBJ2-4, with D possibly TRBD2 on 6 matching bases. The CDR3 totals 14 residues. CDR1 is LNHDA, CDR2 SQIVND, per germline (reference sequence). V lost 0 bases to trimming and J lost 15 bases, with 18 bases between them. The CDR3 DNA reads as TGTGCCAGTAGTATAGACTCCGGGACTCCCTCCACGTACTTC. Amino acids: CASSIDSGTPSTYF.

The genes are TRBV5-1 and TRBJ2-7; D might be TRBD1 (6 bases). Trimming removed 5 bases from V and 7 bases from J, with 19 bases in between. The CDR3 length is 14 residues. In germline, CDR1 is SGHRS, CDR2 YFSETQ. The CDR3 reads CASRILTGTGEQYF. In DNA, the CDR3 is TGCGCCAGCAGGATCCTAACAGGGACGGGGGAGCAGTACTTC.

The J gene is TRBJ1-2, the V gene TRBV5-6; TRBD1 aligns across 7 bases. Trimming at V came to 3 bases and at J to 8 bases, leaving 13 bases not matched to a gene. The germline gives CDR1 SGHDT, CDR2 YYEEEE. CDR3 length: 15 amino acids. Here the CDR3 DNA reads TGTGCCAGCAGCTATAACCCGGGACAGAGTGGAGGCTACACCTTC. Its translation: CASSYNPGQSGGYTF.

The chain couples TRBV28 to TRBJ1-2, with D hard to call. CDR1 is MDHEN, CDR2 SYDVKM, per germline. The length of the CDR3 is 18 residues. V was clipped by 6 bases and J by 6 bases, with 29 bases between them. The CDR3 is CASSPLASDIRLLDGYTF. CDR3 sequence (DNA): TGTGCCAGCAGCCCCTTAGCGTCAGATATTAGATTGTTGGATGGCTACACCTTC.

This chain joins TRBV2 and TRBJ2-7, with D uncertain. Germline V CDR1 and CDR2: SNHLY, FYNNEI. CDR3 length equals 12 residues. V gave up 6 bases and J gave up 3 bases, with 9 bases separating them. CDR3 in amino acids: CASRTAGYEQYF. As DNA, the CDR3 is TGTGCCAGCAGGACGGCAGGCTACGAGCAGTACTTC. Full variable domain (missing parts from reference TRBV2 and TRBJ2-7): EPEVTQTPSHQVTQMGQEVILRCVPISNHLYFYWYRQILGQKVEFLVSFYNNEISEKSEIFDDQFSVERPDGSNFTLKIRSTKLEDSAMYFCASRTAGYEQYFGPGTRLTVT.

The rearrangement links TRBV14 to TRBJ1-6; D is possibly TRBD1 (6 bases). Trimming removed 4 bases at V and 6 bases at J, with 10 bases between. The CDR3 is made up of 14 amino acids. Germline assignment: CDR1 SGHDN and CDR2 FVKESK. The CDR3 coding sequence is TGTGCCAGCAGCCTCGGACAGAGTAATTCACCCCTCCACTTT. Translation: CASSLGQSNSPLHF.

The chain is built from TRBV18 and TRBJ2-7, with no clear D. Per germline, CDR1 KGHSH and CDR2 LQKENI. V was trimmed by 6 bases and J by 2 bases, leaving 14 bases between them. CDR3 size: 14 residues. In DNA form, the CDR3 reads TGTGCCAGCTCCCACTCAACAGAAGCCTACGAGCAGTACTTC. Translating gives CASSHSTEAYEQYF.

The genes are TRBV2 and TRBJ2-7, with D possibly matching TRBD2 (6 bases). The CDR3 loop spans 14 amino acids. CDR1 is SNHLY and CDR2 is FYNNEI in the germline V gene. The V end lost 7 bases, the J end lost 0 bases, and 13 bases lay between the germline ends. The CDR3 spells CASNRDGSSYEQYF. CDR3 bases: TGTGCCAGCAATCGGGACGGGAGCTCCTACGAGCAGTACTTC.

The chain uses TRBV4-1 and TRBJ2-7; TRBD2 matches 10 bases. The CDR3 is made up of 15 amino acids. The germline V gene has CDR1 MGHRA and CDR2 YSYEKL. Trimming at V came to 1 base and at J to 3 bases, leaving 3 bases not matched to a gene. CDR3 sequence: CASSQGRTSGYEQYF. CDR3 bases: TGCGCCAGCAGCCAAGGCCGGACTAGCGGCTACGAGCAGTACTTC.

The chain links TRBV28 to TRBJ2-7, with 8 nucleotides matching TRBD2. Germline trimming cut 2 bases from V and 6 bases from J; bases unmatched to any gene: 9. CDR3 length equals 15 residues. Per germline, CDR1 MDHEN and CDR2 SYDVKM. The DNA for the CDR3 is TGTGCCAGCAGTTTAGCGGGAGGAGGGGGGAGCGAGCAGTACTTC. Its translation: CASSLAGGGGSEQYF.

The chain uses TRBV6-5 and TRBJ1-1, with D perhaps matching TRBD1 (5 bases). This CDR3 comprises 15 residues. Trimming took 4 bases from V and 2 from J, leaving 14 bases between them. From germline, CDR1 is MNHEY and CDR2 SVGAGI. This CDR3 reads CASSSSGGSNTEAFF. DNA for the CDR3: TGTGCCAGCAGTTCTTCCGGGGGTTCAAACACTGAAGCTTTCTTT.

The CDR3 bases are TGCGCCAGCAGCTCCTCCACAGGGAACAATGAGCAGTTCTTC. As protein: CASSSSTGNNEQFF. This chain uses TRBV5-1 with TRBJ2-1; D perhaps matches TRBD1 (6 bases). Germline V lookup: CDR1 SGHRS, CDR2 YFSETQ. The CDR3 totals 14 residues. V was shortened by 3 bases and J by 5 bases, with 12 bases between the two germline ends.

V and J are TRBV2 and TRBJ1-5; D is unresolved. Per germline, CDR1 SNHLY and CDR2 FYNNEI. The V end lost 0 bases, the J end lost 1 base, and 7 bases lay between the germline ends. This CDR3 contains 15 residues. The CDR3 bases are TGTGCCAGCAGTGAAGCGACACTCAGCAATCAGCCCCAGCATTTT. It encodes CASSEATLSNQPQHF.

The chain employs TRBV6-5 and TRBJ2-4; unclear D gene. V was shortened by 0 bases and J by 0 bases, with 3 bases between the two germline ends. This CDR3 region has 14 residues. Germline CDR1 MNHEY, CDR2 SVGAGI. The DNA for the CDR3 is TGTGCCAGCAGTTACTCACAAGCCAAAAACATTCAGTACTTC. It encodes CASSYSQAKNIQYF.

The chain carries TRBV2 and TRBJ1-2, with TRBD1 as a possible D gene (5 bases). V lost 6 bases to trimming and J lost 2 bases, with 13 bases between them. The CDR3 consists of 14 residues. Per the germline V gene, CDR1 is SNHLY and CDR2 is FYNNEI. The CDR3 nucleotides are TGTGCCAGCAGGGAAACAGGTCCCAACTATGGCTACACCTTC. Protein sequence: CASRETGPNYGYTF.

The chain has TRBV19 and TRBJ1-2; D gene unclear. The CDR3 consists of 14 residues. The ends were cut back, 2 bases at V and 8 bases at J, with 15 bases in the middle. The germline gives CDR1 LNHDA, CDR2 SQIVND (reference sequence). Here the CDR3 DNA reads TGTGCCAGTAGTATATTACCTCAGCCGGGAGGCTACACCTTC. Residues: CASSILPQPGGYTF.

J is TRBJ2-1 and V is TRBV19; D perhaps matches TRBD1 (6 bases). The CDR3 has 14 amino acids. In germline, CDR1 is LNHDA, CDR2 SQIVND (reference sequence). Trimming stripped 5 bases from V and 4 bases from J, with 12 bases between. For the CDR3, the DNA is TGTGCCAGTAGTCCCGGGACACTTTACAATGAGCAGTTCTTC. This codes for CASSPGTLYNEQFF.

The chain is built from TRBV30 and TRBJ2-2, with 7 bases fitting TRBD1. After removal of 0 bases from V and 6 bases from J, the junction contained 7 bases not matched to a gene. The CDR3 is 15 amino acids. Per germline, CDR1 GTSNPN and CDR2 SVGIG (reference sequence). The DNA of the CDR3 is TGTGCCTGGAGTGTACAACAGGGGTGGGCCGGGGAGCTGTTTTTT. Protein: CAWSVQQGWAGELFF.

The chain recombines TRBV9 with TRBJ2-7, with TRBD1 identical over 7 bases. Germline CDR1 reads SGDLS; CDR2 reads YYNGEE. The CDR3 is made up of 13 amino acids. V gave up 0 bases and J gave up 4 bases; unmatched junction bases: 1. CDR3 loop: CASSVAQGYEQYF. CDR3 nucleotides: TGTGCCAGCAGCGTAGCACAGGGGTACGAGCAGTACTTC.

V and J are TRBV5-1 and TRBJ2-1; TRBD2 aligns across 9 bases. The CDR3 runs 14 residues. Germline loops: CDR1 SGHRS, CDR2 YFSETQ. J gave up 4 bases and V 3 bases, and 2 bases lay outside the gene matches. CDR3 DNA sequence: TGCGCCAGCAGCTCTAGCGGGGAATACAATGAGCAGTTCTTC. Protein product: CASSSSGEYNEQFF.

There are a few counts of this clone. The J gene is TRBJ1-1, the V gene TRBV5-1; 8 nucleotides align to TRBD1. This CDR3 comprises 14 residues. Per germline, CDR1 SGHRS and CDR2 YFSETQ. The junction had 3 bases not matched to a gene; V was cut back by 4 bases and J by 1 base. The CDR3 reads CASSQGTGNTEAFF. For the CDR3, the DNA is TGCGCCAGCAGCCAAGGGACAGGGAACACTGAAGCTTTCTTT.

J is TRBJ1-2 and V is TRBV28, with no clear D. The V and J ends lost 7 bases and 7 bases respectively, with 16 bases between them. This CDR3 has 13 residues. CDR1 and CDR2 from the germline V gene are MDHEN and SYDVKM. CDR3 bases: TGTGCCAGCAAACCCAATACTCCGTTTGGCTACACCTTC. Its translation: CASKPNTPFGYTF.

This rearrangement joins TRBV6-2 or TRBV6-3 to TRBJ2-7, with 7 positions matching TRBD1. With 0 bases clipped from V and 4 bases from J, the junction kept 9 bases outside the gene matches. Germline CDR1 MNHEY, CDR2 SVGEGT. CDR3 length equals 16 residues. The CDR3 bases are TGTGCCAGCAGTTACTCGGTTGGGACAGCCAAATACGAGCAGTACTTC. Translating it yields CASSYSVGTAKYEQYF.

This clone was seen a handful of times. This sequence joins TRBV7-8 and TRBJ1-2; a weak D match, TRBD1 (5 bases). CDR1 is SGHVS and CDR2 is FQNEAQ in the germline V gene. This CDR3 contains 12 residues. Trimming shortened V by 5 bases and J by 4 bases, and 8 bases separated the two germline ends. This chain's CDR3 is CASSPGGYGYTF. DNA for the CDR3: TGTGCCAGCAGCCCCGGGGGCTATGGCTACACCTTC.

The chain employs TRBV20-1 and TRBJ2-1; D not resolved. The CDR3 length is 10 residues. Trimming pared 7 bases from V and 7 bases from J, leaving 8 bases between. Germline V gene lookup returns CDR1 DFQATT and CDR2 SNEGSKA (reference sequence). In DNA form, the CDR3 reads TGCAGTGTGCCCGGGAATGAGCAGTTCTTC. It is translated as CSVPGNEQFF.